The present entry profiles one T cell receptor (beta chain) with its context. As yet, its antigen is unknown. The data were taken from a study of CD4 T cells in relation to SARS-CoV-2 and coronaviruses. Repertoires were generated with immunoSEQ multiplex PCR, while TCRdb's copy carries only in-frame clones and drops some. In the table there are tens of thousands of clones, roughly 84% of which are singletons. The sequenced sample consisted of naive CD4+ T cells from PBMCs, cultured in vitro. The subset was: naive CD4+ T cells isolated by negative enrichment. This clonotype was obtained from an adult with COVID-19.

Here the CDR3 reads CAWSEQGNTEAFF. As DNA, the CDR3 is TGTGCCTGGAGTGAACAGGGGAACACTGAAGCTTTCTTT. The rearrangement links TRBV30 to TRBJ1-1; tentatively, D is TRBD1 (6 bases). V lost 1 base, J lost 1 base, and 7 bases lay in between. The length of the CDR3 is 13 residues. The germline gives CDR1 GTSNPN, CDR2 SVGIG (reference sequence).